Listed here is a single T cell receptor (beta chain). This sample is part of a study of blood T cell repertoires in COVID-19. Study at large: Samples came from the United States, Italy and Spain, spanning acute and convalescent COVID-19. Sample material is recorded as cDNA or gDNA derived from T cells, B-cell-depleted T cells, or PBMCs.

Per the authors' pipeline: Estimation of nucleated cell counts relied on the amplification of reference gene primers. Sequencing used immunoSEQ multiplex PCR; TCRdb keeps in-frame clones, though not all of them. Clone size and V and J calls were adopted from that table, with D and trimming inferred from the DNA. The sample includes about 59,000 clones, approximately 92% of them seen just once. There are 14 residues in the CDR3. The germline V gene encodes CDR1 SEHNR and CDR2 FQNEAQ (reference sequence). The junction had 2 bases not matched to a gene; V was cut back by 4 bases and J by 4 bases. This TCR came from an elderly man with acute or convalescent COVID-19. The rearrangement uses TRBV7-9 and TRBJ2-1, with 9 bases identical to TRBD1. Specimen: peripheral blood. The CDR3 reads CASSSGQGYNEQFF. DNA for the CDR3: TGTGCCAGCAGCTCGGGACAGGGTTACAATGAGCAGTTCTTC.